This TCR beta chain was profiled in a study of blood T cell repertoires in COVID-19. For the study at large: Sites across the United States, Italy and Spain contributed samples from acute and convalescent COVID-19. Sample material is recorded as cDNA or gDNA derived from T cells, B-cell-depleted T cells, or PBMCs.

Germline CDR1 LGHNA, CDR2 YSLEER. V lost 4 bases and J lost 2, with 14 bases in between. The CDR3 consists of 15 residues. Only one count was recorded for this clone. In the authors' methods: The authors estimated nucleated cell counts from reference gene primer amplification. Sequencing was performed with immunoSEQ multiplex PCR; in TCRdb, only in-frame clones are kept and a portion is missing. V and J calls plus clone size are reproduced from that table; the DNA served to infer D and trimming. The table has 150,000 or so clones, about 82% seen once; the top ten hold around 6.6%. The sample taken for sequencing was peripheral blood. The chain carries TRBV4-3 and TRBJ1-1, with a weak D call TRBD1 (6 bases). The source is a man aged 50-60 years with active or convalescent COVID-19. CDR3 in DNA: TGCGCCAGCAGCCTCCACGGCGGGGGCAACACTGAAGCTTTCTTT. Translated: CASSLHGGGNTEAFF.